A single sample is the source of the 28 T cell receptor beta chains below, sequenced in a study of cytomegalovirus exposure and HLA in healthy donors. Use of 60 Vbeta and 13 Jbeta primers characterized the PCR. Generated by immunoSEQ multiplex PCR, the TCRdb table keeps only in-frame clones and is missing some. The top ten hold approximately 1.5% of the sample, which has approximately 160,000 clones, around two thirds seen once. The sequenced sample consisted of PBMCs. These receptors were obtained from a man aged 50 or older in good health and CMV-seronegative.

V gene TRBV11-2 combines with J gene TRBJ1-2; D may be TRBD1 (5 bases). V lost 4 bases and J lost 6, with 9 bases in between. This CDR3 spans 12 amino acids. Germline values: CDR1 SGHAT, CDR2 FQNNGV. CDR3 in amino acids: CASSWGGDGYTF. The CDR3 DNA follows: TGTGCCAGCAGCTGGGGGGGGGATGGCTACACCTTC.

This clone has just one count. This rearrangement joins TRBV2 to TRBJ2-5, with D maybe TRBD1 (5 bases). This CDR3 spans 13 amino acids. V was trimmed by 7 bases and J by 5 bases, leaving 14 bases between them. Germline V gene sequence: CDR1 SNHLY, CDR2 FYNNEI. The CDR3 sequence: CASNGRAMETQYF. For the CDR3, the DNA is TGTGCCAGCAACGGCAGGGCGATGGAGACCCAGTACTTC.

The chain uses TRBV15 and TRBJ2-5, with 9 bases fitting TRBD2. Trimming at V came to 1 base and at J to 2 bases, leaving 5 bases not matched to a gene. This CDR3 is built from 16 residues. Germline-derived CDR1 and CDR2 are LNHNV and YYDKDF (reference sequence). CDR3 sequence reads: CATSRGRLAGQETQYF. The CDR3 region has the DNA TGTGCCACCAGCAGAGGGCGGCTAGCGGGACAAGAGACCCAGTACTTC.

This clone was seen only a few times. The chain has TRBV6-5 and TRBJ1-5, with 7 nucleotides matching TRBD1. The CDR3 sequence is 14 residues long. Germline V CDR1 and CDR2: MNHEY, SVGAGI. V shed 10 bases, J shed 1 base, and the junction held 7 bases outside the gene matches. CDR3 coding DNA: TGTGCCACCTCAGGGGGTACCAGCAATCAGCCCCAGCATTTT. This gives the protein CATSGGTSNQPQHF.

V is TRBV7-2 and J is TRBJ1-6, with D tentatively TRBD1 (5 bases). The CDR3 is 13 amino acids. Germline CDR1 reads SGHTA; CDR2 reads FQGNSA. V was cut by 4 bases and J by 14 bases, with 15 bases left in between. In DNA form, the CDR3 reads TGTGCCAGCAGCTCGAACTCAGGGAACGCCCTCCACTTT. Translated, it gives CASSSNSGNALHF.

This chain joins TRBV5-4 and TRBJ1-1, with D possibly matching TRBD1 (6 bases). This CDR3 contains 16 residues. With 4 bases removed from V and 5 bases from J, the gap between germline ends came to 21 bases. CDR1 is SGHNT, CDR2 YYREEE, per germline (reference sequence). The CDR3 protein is CASSPGGKAGETEAFF. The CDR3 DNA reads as TGTGCCAGCAGCCCTGGGGGTAAGGCAGGGGAGACTGAAGCTTTCTTT.

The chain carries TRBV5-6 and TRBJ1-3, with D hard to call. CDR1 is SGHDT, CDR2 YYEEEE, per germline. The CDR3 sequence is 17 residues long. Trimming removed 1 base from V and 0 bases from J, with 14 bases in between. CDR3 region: CASSLTPRPDSGNTIYF. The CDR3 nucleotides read TGTGCCAGCAGCTTGACCCCGCGGCCAGACTCTGGAAACACCATATATTTT. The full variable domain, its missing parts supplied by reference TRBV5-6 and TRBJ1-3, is DAGVTQSPTHLIKTRGQQVTLRCSPKSGHDTVSWYQQALGQGPQFIFQYYEEEERQRGNFPDRFSGHQFPNYSSELNVNALLLGDSALYLCASSLTPRPDSGNTIYFGEGSWLTVV.

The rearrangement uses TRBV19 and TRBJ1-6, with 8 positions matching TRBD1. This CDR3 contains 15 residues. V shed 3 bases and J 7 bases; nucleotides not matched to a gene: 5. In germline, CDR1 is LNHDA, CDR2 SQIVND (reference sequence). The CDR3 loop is CASSMKGQVNSPLHF. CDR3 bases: TGTGCCAGTAGTATGAAGGGACAGGTCAATTCACCCCTCCACTTT.

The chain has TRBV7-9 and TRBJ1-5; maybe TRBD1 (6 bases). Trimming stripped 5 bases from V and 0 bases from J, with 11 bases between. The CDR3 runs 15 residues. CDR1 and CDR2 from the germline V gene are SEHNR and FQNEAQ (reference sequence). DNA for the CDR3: TGTGCCAGCAGCGAGGACAGTTATAGCAATCAGCCCCAGCATTTT. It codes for CASSEDSYSNQPQHF.

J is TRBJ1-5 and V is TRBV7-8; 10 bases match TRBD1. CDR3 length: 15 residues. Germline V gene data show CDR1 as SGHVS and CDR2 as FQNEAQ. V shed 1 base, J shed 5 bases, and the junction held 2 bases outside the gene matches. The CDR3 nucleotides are TGTGCCAGCAGCTTAGGGGGGACAGGGGATCAGCCCCAGCATTTT. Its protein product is CASSLGGTGDQPQHF.

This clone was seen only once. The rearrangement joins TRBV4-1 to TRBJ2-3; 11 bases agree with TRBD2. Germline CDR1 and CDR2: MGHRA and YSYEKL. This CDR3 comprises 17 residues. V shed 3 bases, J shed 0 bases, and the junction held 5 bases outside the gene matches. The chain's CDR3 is CASSQPLAGVSTDTQYF. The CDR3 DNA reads TGCGCCAGCAGCCAGCCACTAGCGGGGGTAAGCACAGATACGCAGTATTTT.

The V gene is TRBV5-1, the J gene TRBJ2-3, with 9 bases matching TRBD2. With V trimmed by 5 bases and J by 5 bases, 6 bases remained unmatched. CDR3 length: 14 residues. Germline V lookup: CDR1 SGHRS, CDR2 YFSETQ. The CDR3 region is CASRIAGAIDTQYF. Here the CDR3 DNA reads TGCGCCAGCAGGATAGCGGGGGCAATAGATACGCAGTATTTT.

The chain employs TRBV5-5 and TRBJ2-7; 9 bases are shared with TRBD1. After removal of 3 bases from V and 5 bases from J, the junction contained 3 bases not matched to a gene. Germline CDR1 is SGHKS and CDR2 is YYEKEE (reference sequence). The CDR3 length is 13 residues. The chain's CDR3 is CASSWDRVHEQYF. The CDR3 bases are TGTGCCAGCAGCTGGGACAGGGTCCACGAGCAGTACTTC. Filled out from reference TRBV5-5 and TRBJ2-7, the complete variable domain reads DAGVTQSPTHLIKTRGQQVTLRCSPISGHKSVSWYQQVLGQGPQFIFQYYEKEERGRGNFPDRFSARQFPNYSSELNVNALLLGDSALYLCASSWDRVHEQYFGPGTRLTVT.

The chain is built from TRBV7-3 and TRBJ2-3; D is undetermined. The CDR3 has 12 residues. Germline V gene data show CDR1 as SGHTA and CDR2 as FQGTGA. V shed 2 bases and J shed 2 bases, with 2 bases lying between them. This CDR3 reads CASSLHTDTQYF. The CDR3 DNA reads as TGTGCCAGCAGCTTACACACAGATACGCAGTATTTT.

The CDR3 region is CASSQDRAVTDTQYF. The DNA of the CDR3 is TGCGCCAGCAGCCAAGACAGGGCGGTCACAGATACGCAGTATTTT. The rearrangement links TRBV4-3 to TRBJ2-3; D is perhaps TRBD1 (5 bases). V dropped 0 bases and J dropped 2 bases, with 9 bases sitting between them. This CDR3 spans 15 amino acids. From germline, CDR1 is LGHNA and CDR2 YSLEER.

CDR3 in DNA: TGTGCCAGCAGCTTCACGACAGGGGGCGTCTCTGGCTACACCTTC. Translating it yields CASSFTTGGVSGYTF. The rearrangement joins TRBV7-2 to TRBJ1-2; TRBD1 aligns across 10 bases. CDR3 length equals 15 residues. Germline values: CDR1 SGHTA, CDR2 FQGNSA. The V and J ends lost 3 bases and 7 bases, in that order; junction bases with no gene match: 8.

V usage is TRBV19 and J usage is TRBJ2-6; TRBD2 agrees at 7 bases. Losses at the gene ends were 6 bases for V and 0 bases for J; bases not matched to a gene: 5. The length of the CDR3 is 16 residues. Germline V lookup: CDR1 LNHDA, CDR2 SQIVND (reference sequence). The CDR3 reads CASSGRHLSGANVLTF. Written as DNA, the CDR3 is TGTGCCAGTAGCGGGAGGCACCTCTCTGGGGCCAACGTCCTGACTTTC. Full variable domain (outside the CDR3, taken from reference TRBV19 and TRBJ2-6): DGGITQSPKYLFRKEGQNVTLSCEQNLNHDAMYWYRQDPGQGLRLIYYSQIVNDFQKGDIAEGYSVSREKKESFPLTVTSAQKNPTAFYLCASSGRHLSGANVLTFGAGSRLTVL.

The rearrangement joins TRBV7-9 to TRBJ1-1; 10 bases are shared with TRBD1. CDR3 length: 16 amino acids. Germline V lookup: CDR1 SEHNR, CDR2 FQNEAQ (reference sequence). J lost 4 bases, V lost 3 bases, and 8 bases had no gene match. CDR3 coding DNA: TGTGCCAGCAGCTTGGGTGACAGGGGGCGAGGCACTGAAGCTTTCTTT. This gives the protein CASSLGDRGRGTEAFF.

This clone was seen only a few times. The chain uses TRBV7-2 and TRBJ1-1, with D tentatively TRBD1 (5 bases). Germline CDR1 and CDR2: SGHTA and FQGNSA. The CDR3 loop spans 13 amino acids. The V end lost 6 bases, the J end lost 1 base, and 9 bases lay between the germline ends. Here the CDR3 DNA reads TGTGCCAGCAGTAGACAGACGAACACTGAAGCTTTCTTT. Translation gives CASSRQTNTEAFF.

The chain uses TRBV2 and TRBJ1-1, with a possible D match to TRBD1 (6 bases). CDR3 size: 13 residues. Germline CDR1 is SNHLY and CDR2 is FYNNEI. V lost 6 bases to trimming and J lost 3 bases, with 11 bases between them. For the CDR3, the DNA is TGTGCCAGCAGGAGGACAGTAGACACTGAAGCTTTCTTT. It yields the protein CASRRTVDTEAFF.

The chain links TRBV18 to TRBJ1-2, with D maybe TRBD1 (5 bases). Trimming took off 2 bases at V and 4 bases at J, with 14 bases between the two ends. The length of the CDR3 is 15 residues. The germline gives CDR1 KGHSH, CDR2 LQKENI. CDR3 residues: CASSPTITGSYGYTF. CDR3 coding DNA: TGTGCCAGCTCACCAACGATTACAGGAAGCTATGGCTACACCTTC.

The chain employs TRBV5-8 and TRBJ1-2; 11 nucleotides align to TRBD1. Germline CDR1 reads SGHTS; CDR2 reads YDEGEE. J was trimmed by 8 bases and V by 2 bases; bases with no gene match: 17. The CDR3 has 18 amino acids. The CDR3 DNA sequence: TGTGCCAGCAGCTTCCCCCCCGGGACAGGGGGACGACTGGGAGGCTACACCTTC. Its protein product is CASSFPPGTGGRLGGYTF.

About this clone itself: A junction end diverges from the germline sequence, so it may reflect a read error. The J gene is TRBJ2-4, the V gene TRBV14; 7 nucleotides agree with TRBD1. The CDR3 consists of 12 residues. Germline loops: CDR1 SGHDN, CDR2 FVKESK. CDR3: CASSDRVNIQYF. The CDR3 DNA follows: TGCGCCAGCAGTGACAGGGTAAACATTCAGTACTTC.

CDR3 loop: CASSKPGQELNYGYTF. The CDR3 DNA reads as TGTGCCAGCAGCAAACCAGGACAGGAACTTAACTATGGCTACACCTTC. The chain joins TRBV5-4 to TRBJ1-2, with 7 bases matching TRBD1. The trim removed 4 bases at V and 1 base at J, leaving 10 bases unmatched. The CDR3 extends over 16 amino acids. Germline V CDR1 and CDR2: SGHNT, YYREEE (reference sequence).

This chain's CDR3 is CASSPWTAPNYGYTF. In nucleotides, the CDR3 is TGTGCCAGTAGTCCCTGGACAGCTCCTAACTATGGCTACACCTTC. The V call is TRBV19, the J call TRBJ1-2, with D perhaps matching TRBD1 (6 bases). There are 15 residues in the CDR3. V lost 5 bases and J 0 bases, leaving 13 bases between the germline ends. Germline V gene sequence: CDR1 LNHDA, CDR2 SQIVND (reference sequence).

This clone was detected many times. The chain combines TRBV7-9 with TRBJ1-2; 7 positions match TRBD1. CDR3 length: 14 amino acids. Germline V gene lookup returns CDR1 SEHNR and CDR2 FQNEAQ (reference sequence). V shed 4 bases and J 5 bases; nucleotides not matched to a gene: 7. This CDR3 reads CASSSREGAYGYTF. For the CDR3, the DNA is TGTGCCAGCAGCTCTAGAGAGGGGGCATATGGCTACACCTTC. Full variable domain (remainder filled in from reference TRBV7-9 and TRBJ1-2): DTGVSQNPRHKITKRGQNVTFRCDPISEHNRLYWYRQTLGQGPEFLTYFQNEAQLEKSRLLSDRFSAERPKGSFSTLEIQRTEQGDSAMYLCASSSREGAYGYTFGSGTRLTVV.

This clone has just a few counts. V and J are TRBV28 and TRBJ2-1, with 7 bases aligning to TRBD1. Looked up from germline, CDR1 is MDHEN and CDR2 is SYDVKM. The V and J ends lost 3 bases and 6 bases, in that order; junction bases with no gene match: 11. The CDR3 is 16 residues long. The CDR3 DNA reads TGTGCCAGCAGTTTCTTTCGACAGGGATCGGGCAATGAGCAGTTCTTC. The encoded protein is CASSFFRQGSGNEQFF.

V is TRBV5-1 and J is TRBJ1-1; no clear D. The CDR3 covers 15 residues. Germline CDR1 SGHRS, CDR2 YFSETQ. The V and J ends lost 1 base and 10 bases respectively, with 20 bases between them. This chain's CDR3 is CASSLLGGKREGAFF. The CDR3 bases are TGCGCCAGCAGCTTGCTCGGCGGTAAAAGGGAGGGAGCTTTCTTT.